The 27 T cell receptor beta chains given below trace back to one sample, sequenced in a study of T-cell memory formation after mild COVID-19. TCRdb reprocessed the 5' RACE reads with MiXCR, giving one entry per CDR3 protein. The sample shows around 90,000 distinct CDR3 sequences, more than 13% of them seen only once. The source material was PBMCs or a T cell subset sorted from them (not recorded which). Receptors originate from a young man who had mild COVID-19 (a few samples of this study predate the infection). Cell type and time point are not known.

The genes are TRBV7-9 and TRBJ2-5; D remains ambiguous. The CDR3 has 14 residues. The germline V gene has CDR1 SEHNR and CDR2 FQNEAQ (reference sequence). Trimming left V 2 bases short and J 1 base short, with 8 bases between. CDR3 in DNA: TGTGCCAGCAGCTTATCCTACATCCAAGAGACCCAGTACTTC. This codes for CASSLSYIQETQYF.

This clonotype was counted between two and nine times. CDR3 in amino acids: CASSLKVRLTYEQYF. The CDR3 nucleotides read TGTGCCAGCAGCTTAAAGGTCAGGCTCACCTACGAGCAGTACTTC. V is TRBV13 and J is TRBJ2-7; D is undetermined. The CDR3 spans 15 residues. V shed 2 bases and J shed 2 bases, with 13 bases lying between them. Germline CDR1 PRHDT, CDR2 FYEKMQ (reference sequence).

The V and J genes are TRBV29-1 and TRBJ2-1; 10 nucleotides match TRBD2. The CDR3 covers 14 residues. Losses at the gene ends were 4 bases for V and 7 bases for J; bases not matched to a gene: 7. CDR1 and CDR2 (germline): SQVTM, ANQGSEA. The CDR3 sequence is CSVVIGSGGNEQFF. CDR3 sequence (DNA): TGCAGCGTTGTTATCGGTAGCGGGGGGAATGAGCAGTTCTTC.

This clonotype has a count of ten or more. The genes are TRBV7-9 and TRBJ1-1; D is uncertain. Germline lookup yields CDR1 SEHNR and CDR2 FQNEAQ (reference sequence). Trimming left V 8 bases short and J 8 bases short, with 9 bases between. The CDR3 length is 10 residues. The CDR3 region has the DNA TGTGCCAGCGCAATTGGGGAAGCTTTCTTT. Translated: CASAIGEAFF.

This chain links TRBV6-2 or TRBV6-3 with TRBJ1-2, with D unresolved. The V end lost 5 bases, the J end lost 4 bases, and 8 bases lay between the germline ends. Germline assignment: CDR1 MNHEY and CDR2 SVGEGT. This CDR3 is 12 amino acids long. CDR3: CASSPTGYGYTF. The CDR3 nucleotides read TGTGCCAGCAGTCCCACCGGCTATGGCTACACCTTC.

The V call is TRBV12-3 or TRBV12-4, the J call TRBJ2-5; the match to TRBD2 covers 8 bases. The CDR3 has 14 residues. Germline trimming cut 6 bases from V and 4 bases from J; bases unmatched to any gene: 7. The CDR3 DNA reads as TGTGCCAGCAGCCCGGGGCGGGGGGCAGAGACCCAGTACTTC. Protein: CASSPGRGAETQYF.

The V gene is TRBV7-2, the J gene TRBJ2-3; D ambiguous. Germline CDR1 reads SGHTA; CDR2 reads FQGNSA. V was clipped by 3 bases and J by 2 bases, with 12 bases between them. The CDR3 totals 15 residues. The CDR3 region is CASSLLVGYTDTQYF. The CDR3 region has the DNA TGTGCCAGCAGCTTGTTGGTCGGGTACACAGATACGCAGTATTTT. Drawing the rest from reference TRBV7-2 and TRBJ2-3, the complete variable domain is GAGVSQSPSNKVTEKGKDVELRCDPISGHTALYWYRQSLGQGLEFLIYFQGNSAPDKSGLPSDRFSAERTGGSVSTLTIQRTQQEDSAVYLCASSLLVGYTDTQYFGPGTRLTVL.

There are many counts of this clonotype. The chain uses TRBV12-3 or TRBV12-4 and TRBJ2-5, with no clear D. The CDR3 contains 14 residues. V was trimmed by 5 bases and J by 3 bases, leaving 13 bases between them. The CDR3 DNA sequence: TGTGCCAGCAGTCCCTCGGTCCGGGAAGAGACCCAGTACTTC. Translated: CASSPSVREETQYF.

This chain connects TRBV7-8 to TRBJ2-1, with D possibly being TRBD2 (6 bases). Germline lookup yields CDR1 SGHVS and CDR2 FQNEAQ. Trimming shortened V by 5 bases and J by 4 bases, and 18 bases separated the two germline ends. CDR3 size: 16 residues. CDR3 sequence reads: CASSARRGAGYNEQFF. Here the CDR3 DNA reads TGTGCCAGCAGCGCGCGGCGGGGAGCTGGTTACAATGAGCAGTTCTTC.

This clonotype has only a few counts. CDR3 DNA sequence: TGTGCCAGCAGCTTGTGGGACACCAATTACAATGAGCAGTTCTTC. Translation gives CASSLWDTNYNEQFF. This chain connects TRBV28 to TRBJ2-1; D is possibly TRBD1 (6 bases). The CDR3 runs 15 residues. CDR1 and CDR2 (germline): MDHEN, SYDVKM. The V gene lost 6 bases and the J gene lost 4 bases, with 16 bases spanning the gap.

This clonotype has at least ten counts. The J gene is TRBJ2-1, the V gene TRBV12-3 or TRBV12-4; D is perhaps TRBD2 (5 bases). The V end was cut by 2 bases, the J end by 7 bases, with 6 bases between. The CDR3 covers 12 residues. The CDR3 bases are TGTGCCAGCAGTTTATCGGGGAATGAGCAGTTCTTC. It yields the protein CASSLSGNEQFF.

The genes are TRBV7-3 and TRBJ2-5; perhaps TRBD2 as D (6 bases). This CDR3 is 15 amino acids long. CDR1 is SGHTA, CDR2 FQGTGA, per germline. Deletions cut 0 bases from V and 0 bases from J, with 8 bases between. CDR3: CASSLTGGYQETQYF. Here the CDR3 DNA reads TGTGCCAGCAGCTTAACCGGGGGATACCAAGAGACCCAGTACTTC. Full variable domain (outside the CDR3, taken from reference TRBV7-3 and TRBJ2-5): GAGVSQTPSNKVTEKGKYVELRCDPISGHTALYWYRQSLGQGPEFLIYFQGTGAADDSGLPNDRFFAVRPEGSVSTLKIQRTERGDSAVYLCASSLTGGYQETQYFGPGTRLLVL.

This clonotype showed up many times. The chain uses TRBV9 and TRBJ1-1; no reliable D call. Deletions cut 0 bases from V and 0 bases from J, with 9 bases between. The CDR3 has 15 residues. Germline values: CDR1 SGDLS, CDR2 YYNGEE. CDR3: CASSVGVALNTEAFF. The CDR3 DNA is TGTGCCAGCAGCGTAGGAGTGGCCCTGAACACTGAAGCTTTCTTT.

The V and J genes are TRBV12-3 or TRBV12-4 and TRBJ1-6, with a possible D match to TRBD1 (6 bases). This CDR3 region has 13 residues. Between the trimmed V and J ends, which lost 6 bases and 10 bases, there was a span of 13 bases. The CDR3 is CASSSRGNSPLHF. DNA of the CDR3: TGTGCCAGCAGCAGTAGGGGGAACTCACCCCTCCACTTT.

CDR3 DNA: TGTGCCAGCAGTGCGATCTCCTCTGGGGCCAACGTCCTGACTTTC. Protein sequence: CASSAISSGANVLTF. The chain carries TRBV25-1 and TRBJ2-6; D gene ambiguous. V lost 4 bases to trimming and J lost 0 bases, with 7 bases between them. There are 15 residues in the CDR3. Germline CDR1 and CDR2: MGHDK and SYGVNS.

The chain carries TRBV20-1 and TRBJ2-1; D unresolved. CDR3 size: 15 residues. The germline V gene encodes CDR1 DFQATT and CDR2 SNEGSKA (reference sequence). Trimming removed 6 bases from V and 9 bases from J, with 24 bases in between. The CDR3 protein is CSAPPDRDHTTEQFF. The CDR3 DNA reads TGCAGTGCCCCCCCGGATAGGGATCACACCACTGAGCAGTTCTTC.

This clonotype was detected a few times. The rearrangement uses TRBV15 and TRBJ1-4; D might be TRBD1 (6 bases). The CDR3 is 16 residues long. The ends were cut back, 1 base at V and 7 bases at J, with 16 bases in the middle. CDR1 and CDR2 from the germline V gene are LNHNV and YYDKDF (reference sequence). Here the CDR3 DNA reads TGTGCCACCAGCAGAGGCAACGACAGGCGCAGTGAAAAACTGTTTTTT. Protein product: CATSRGNDRRSEKLFF.

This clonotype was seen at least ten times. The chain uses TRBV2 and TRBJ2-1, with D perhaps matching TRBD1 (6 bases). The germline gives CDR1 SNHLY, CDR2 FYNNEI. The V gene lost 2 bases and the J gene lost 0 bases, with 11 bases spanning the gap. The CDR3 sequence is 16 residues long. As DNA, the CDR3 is TGTGCCAGCAGTGAAACTGGGGGCCACTCCTACAATGAGCAGTTCTTC. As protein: CASSETGGHSYNEQFF. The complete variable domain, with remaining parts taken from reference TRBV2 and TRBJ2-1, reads EPEVTQTPSHQVTQMGQEVILRCVPISNHLYFYWYRQILGQKVEFLVSFYNNEISEKSEIFDDQFSVERPDGSNFTLKIRSTKLEDSAMYFCASSETGGHSYNEQFFGPGTRLTVL.

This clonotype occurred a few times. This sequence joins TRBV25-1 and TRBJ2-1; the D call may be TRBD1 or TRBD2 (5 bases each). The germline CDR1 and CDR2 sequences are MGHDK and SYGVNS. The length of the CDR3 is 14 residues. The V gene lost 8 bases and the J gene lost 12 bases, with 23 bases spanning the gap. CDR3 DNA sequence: TGTGCCAGCGCCCCCTGGCAGGGCGGAGGTGTGCAGTTCTTC. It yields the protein CASAPWQGGGVQFF.

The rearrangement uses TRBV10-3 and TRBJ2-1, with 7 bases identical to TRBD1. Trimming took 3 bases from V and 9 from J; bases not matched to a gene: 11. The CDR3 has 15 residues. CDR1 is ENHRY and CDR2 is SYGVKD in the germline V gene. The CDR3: CAISEEGAGKGEQFF. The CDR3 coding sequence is TGTGCCATCAGTGAAGAGGGGGCTGGCAAGGGTGAGCAGTTCTTC.

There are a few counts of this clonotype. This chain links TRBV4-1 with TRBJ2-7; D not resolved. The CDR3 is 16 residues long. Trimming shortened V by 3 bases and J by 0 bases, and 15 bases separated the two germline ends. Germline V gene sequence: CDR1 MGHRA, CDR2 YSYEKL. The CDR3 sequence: CASSQVYGPDSYEQYV. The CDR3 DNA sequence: TGCGCCAGCAGCCAGGTCTATGGGCCGGACTCCTACGAGCAGTACGTC.

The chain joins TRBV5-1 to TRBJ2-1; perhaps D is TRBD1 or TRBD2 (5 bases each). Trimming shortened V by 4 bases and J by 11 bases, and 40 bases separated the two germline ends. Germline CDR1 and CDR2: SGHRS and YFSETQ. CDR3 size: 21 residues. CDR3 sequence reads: CASSVWDRGATAAIYGGKQFF. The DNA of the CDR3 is TGCGCCAGCAGCGTATGGGACCGCGGAGCTACCGCTGCGATTTATGGGGGAAAGCAGTTCTTC.

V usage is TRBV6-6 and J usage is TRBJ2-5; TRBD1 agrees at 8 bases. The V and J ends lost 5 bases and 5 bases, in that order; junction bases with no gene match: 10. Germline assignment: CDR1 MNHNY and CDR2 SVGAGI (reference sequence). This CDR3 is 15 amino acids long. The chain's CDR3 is CASSTAGGTSETQYF. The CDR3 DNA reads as TGTGCCAGCAGTACCGCAGGGGGCACGTCGGAGACCCAGTACTTC.

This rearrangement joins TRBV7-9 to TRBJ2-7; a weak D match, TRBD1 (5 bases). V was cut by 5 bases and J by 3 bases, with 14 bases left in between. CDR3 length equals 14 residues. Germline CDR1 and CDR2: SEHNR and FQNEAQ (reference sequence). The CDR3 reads CASSPDLDIYEQYV. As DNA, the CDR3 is TGTGCCAGCAGCCCCGACCTGGACATCTACGAGCAGTACGTC.

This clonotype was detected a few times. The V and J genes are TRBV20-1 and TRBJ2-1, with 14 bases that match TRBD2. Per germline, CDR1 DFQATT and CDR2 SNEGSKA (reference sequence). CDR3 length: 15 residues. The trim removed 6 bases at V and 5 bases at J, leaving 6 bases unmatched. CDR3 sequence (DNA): TGCAGTGCGGAAACGGGACTAGCGGGGGACAATGAGCAGTTCTTC. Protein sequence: CSAETGLAGDNEQFF.

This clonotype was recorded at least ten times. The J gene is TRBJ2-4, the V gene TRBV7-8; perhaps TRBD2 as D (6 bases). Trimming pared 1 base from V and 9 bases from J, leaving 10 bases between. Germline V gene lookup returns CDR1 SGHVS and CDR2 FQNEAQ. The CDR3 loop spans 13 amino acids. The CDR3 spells CASSLGGDPIQYF. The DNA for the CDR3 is TGTGCCAGCAGCTTAGGGGGGGATCCCATTCAGTACTTC.

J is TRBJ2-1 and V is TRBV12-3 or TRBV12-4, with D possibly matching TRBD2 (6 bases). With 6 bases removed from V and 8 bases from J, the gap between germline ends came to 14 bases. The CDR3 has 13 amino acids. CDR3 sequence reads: CASRVKGGDEQFF. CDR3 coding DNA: TGTGCCAGCAGGGTTAAGGGAGGCGATGAGCAGTTCTTC.